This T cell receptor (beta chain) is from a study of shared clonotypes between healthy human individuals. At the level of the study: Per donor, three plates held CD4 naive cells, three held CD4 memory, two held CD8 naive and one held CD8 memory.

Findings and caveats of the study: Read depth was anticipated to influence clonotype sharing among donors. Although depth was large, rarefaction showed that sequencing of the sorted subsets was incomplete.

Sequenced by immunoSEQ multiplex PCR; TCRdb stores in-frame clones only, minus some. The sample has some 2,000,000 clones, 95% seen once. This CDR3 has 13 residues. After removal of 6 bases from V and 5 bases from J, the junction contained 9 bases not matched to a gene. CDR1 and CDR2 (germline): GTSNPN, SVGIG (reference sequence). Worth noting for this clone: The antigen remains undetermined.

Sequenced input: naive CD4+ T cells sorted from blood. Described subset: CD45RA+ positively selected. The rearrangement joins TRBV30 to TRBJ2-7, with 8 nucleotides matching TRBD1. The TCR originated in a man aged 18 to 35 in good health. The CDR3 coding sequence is TGTGCCTGCTCTCCACAGGGGGGAGACGAGCAGTACTTC. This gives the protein CACSPQGGDEQYF.